This entry features one TCR beta chain sequence. Sequencing used immunoSEQ multiplex PCR; TCRdb keeps in-frame clones, though not all of them. The data hold approximately 1.1 million clones, with approximately 80% observed a single time. These data come from a study of shared clonotypes between healthy human individuals. Study background: Participating donors consisted of a couple of women and a few men aged 18 to 49.

In germline, CDR1 is PRHDT, CDR2 FYEKMQ (reference sequence). CDR3 length: 16 amino acids. J gave up 15 bases and V 5 bases, and 13 bases lay outside the gene matches. This clonotype originated in a man between 18 and 29 years old in good health. Some clones in this sample may be carry-over from other donors' samples. What was sequenced was memory CD4+ T cells from PBMCs. Subset denoted: CD45RA-negative fraction. The genes are TRBV13 and TRBJ2-1, with 16 bases fitting TRBD2. The CDR3 bases are TGTGCCAGCAGCCCCAGCAAGGGACTAGCGGGAGGGCCTCTGTTCTTC. This sequence encodes CASSPSKGLAGGPLFF. The complete variable domain, with remaining parts taken from reference TRBV13 and TRBJ2-1, reads AAGVIQSPRHLIKEKRETATLKCYPIPRHDTVYWYQQGPGQDPQFLISFYEKMQSDKGSIPDRFSAQQFSDYHSELNMSSLELGDSALYFCASSPSKGLAGGPLFFGPGTRLTVL.